The 9 T cell receptor beta chains below were found in one sample sequenced in a study of blood T cell repertoires in COVID-19. Profiled with immunoSEQ multiplex PCR; TCRdb holds only in-frame clones, not every one. The sample gives 9,500 to 12,000 clones, roughly 76% of which show up once; about 7.4% is in the top ten. The sample was peripheral blood. The receptors were gathered from a man aged 65 to 79 with active COVID-19.

J is TRBJ1-1 and V is TRBV4-1, with TRBD1 matching 7 bases. This CDR3 contains 14 residues. The V and J ends lost 3 bases and 4 bases, in that order; junction bases with no gene match: 5. Germline values: CDR1 MGHRA, CDR2 YSYEKL. The CDR3 DNA is TGCGCCAGCAGCCAGTTAGACAGGGTCACTGAAGCTTTCTTT. This sequence encodes CASSQLDRVTEAFF.

The rearrangement links TRBV24-1 to TRBJ2-3; 10 nucleotides line up with TRBD2. V shed 3 bases, J shed 6 bases, and the junction held 5 bases outside the gene matches. CDR1 is KGHDR, CDR2 SFDVKD, per germline. This CDR3 contains 15 residues. CDR3 sequence: CATSDQAGGPDTQYF. CDR3 in DNA: TGTGCCACCAGTGATCAAGCGGGGGGGCCGGATACGCAGTATTTT.

This sequence joins TRBV14 and TRBJ1-1; the D is unclear. Per germline, CDR1 SGHDN and CDR2 FVKESK. V lost 1 base and J 8 bases, leaving 17 bases between the germline ends. This CDR3 is built from 15 residues. CDR3 in DNA: TGTGCCAGCAGCCAAGCTAGAGTGAACCCCCCAGAAGCTTTCTTT. It codes for CASSQARVNPPEAFF.

The rearrangement uses TRBV18 and TRBJ2-7; the match to TRBD1 covers 8 bases. V shed 5 bases and J 7 bases; nucleotides not matched to a gene: 4. The CDR3 spans 12 residues. In germline, CDR1 is KGHSH, CDR2 LQKENI. The CDR3 bases are TGTGCCAGCTCAAAGGACAGGGTAGAGCAGTACTTC. The encoded protein is CASSKDRVEQYF.

The count of this clone is one. The chain has TRBV6-6 and TRBJ2-5; a possible D gene is TRBD2 (6 bases). The germline CDR1 and CDR2 sequences are MNHNY and SVGAGI (reference sequence). V was trimmed by 2 bases and J by 4 bases, leaving 8 bases between them. The CDR3 is 13 amino acids. CDR3 bases: TGTGCCAGCAGTTACGGGACTTCAGAGACCCAGTACTTC. It encodes CASSYGTSETQYF.

Points on this clone: A read error may produce the germline difference seen at one junction end. Additional DNA sequences in this sample encode the identical CDR3. The rearrangement links TRBV5-4 to TRBJ1-2; 9 nucleotides align to TRBD1. Germline V CDR1 and CDR2: SGHNT, YYREEE (reference sequence). This CDR3 has 16 amino acids. DNA for the CDR3: TGCGCCAGCAGCTTCGGACTACAGGGGGCCGGCTATGGCTACACCTTC. It specifies CASSFGLQGAGYGYTF.

In this sample, this clone turned up a few times. The V call is TRBV4-1, the J call TRBJ1-4; D call uncertain. CDR1 and CDR2 from the germline V gene are MGHRA and YSYEKL. V gave up 8 bases and J gave up 4 bases, with 8 bases separating them. The CDR3 loop spans 12 amino acids. CDR3 in amino acids: CASSVVNEKLFF. The CDR3 region has the DNA TGCGCCAGCTCCGTCGTTAATGAAAAACTGTTTTTT.

The chain is built from TRBV6-2 or TRBV6-3 and TRBJ2-2; TRBD2 agrees at 7 bases. CDR1 and CDR2 from the germline V gene are MNHEY and SVGEGT. The trim removed 2 bases at V and 8 bases at J, leaving 8 bases unmatched. The CDR3 extends over 15 amino acids. CDR3 in amino acids: CASSYGPSGEGELFF. CDR3 nucleotide sequence: TGTGCCAGCAGTTACGGGCCTAGCGGAGAGGGGGAGCTGTTTTTT.

The J gene is TRBJ1-5, the V gene TRBV7-2; D call uncertain. In germline, CDR1 is SGHTA, CDR2 FQGNSA. V was pared by 5 bases and J by 7 bases, with 18 bases between. The CDR3 covers 15 residues. The CDR3 protein is CASSLIRGSGQPQHF. CDR3 coding DNA: TGTGCCAGCAGCCTAATACGAGGGAGCGGGCAGCCCCAGCATTTT.